This TCR beta chain came from a study of regulatory T cells in long-lasting Graves disease. Findings and caveats of the study: Peripheral blood was the sole material, not thyroid tissue. Between persistent patients, roughly 2,600 public clonotypes were shared, exceeding the 966 shared between new patients.

Stated time point: persistent/refractory GD, antithyroid drugs over 5 years with positive TRAb. PBMC-derived RNA was used for the TCR library. The patients were enrolled through endocrinology in Xi'an, China. In regard to this clonotype: Its antigen is unknown.

V shed 8 bases, J shed 8 bases, and the junction held 14 bases outside the gene matches. The CDR3 length is 16 residues. iRepertoire HTBI primers and Arm-PCR of CDR3 regions built TCR beta libraries. In TCRdb, the multiplex PCR reads were re-called with MiXCR into one record per CDR3 protein. The repertoire includes about 660,000 distinct CDR3 sequences, about 30% of them detected once, and about two fifths sits in the top ten. The TCR was taken from a female donor with Graves disease. The material was peripheral blood mononuclear cells (PBMCs), obtained when the disease was refractory, from a patient treated with antithyroid drugs. V usage is TRBV12-3 or TRBV12-4 and J usage is TRBJ2-1; 11 bases map to TRBD2. CDR3 region: CASASSGRSFVDEQFF. CDR3 DNA: TGTGCCAGCGCCTCTAGCGGGAGGTCTTTTGTCGATGAGCAGTTCTTC.